This paragraph covers one T cell receptor (beta chain) sequence. This sample stems from a study of OX40 agonist ivuxolimab in advanced cancers. Method: immunoSEQ multiplex PCR; TCRdb's copy keeps in-frame clones and lacks some. The sample contains tens of thousands of clones, approximately 78% of which appear only once. Germline V gene data show CDR1 as SQVTM and CDR2 as ANQGSEA. Trimming shortened V by 7 bases and J by 2 bases, and 19 bases separated the two germline ends. This CDR3 has 15 amino acids. Sequenced here: CD4+ or CD8+ T cells sorted from blood, sampled in a trial of the OX40 agonist ivuxolimab. The receptor was derived from an adult with an advanced solid tumor such as melanoma, head and neck, liver or kidney cancer. The chain links TRBV29-1 to TRBJ2-3; D may be TRBD1 (6 bases). CDR3 sequence (DNA): TGCAGCGCCCAGGTTAGACCGGGACACACAGATACGCAGTATTTT. The encoded protein is CSAQVRPGHTDTQYF.